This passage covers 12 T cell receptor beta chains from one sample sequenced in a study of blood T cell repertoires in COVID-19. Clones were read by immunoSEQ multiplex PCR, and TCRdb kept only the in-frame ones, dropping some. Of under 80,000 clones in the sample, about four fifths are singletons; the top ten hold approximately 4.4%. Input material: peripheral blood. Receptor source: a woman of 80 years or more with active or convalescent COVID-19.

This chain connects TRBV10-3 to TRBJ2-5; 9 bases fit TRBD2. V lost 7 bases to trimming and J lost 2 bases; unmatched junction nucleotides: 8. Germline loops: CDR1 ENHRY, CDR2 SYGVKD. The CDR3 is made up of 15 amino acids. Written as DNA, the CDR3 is TGTGCCATCAAGGCGGGACTAGCAGATCAAGAGACCCAGTACTTC. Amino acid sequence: CAIKAGLADQETQYF.

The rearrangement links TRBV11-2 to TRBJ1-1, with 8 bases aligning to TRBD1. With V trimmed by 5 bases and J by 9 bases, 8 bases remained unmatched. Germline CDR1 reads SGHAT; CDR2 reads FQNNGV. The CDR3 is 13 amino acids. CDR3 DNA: TGTGCCAGCAGCACCCGACAGGGGATTCAAGCTTTCTTT. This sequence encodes CASSTRQGIQAFF.

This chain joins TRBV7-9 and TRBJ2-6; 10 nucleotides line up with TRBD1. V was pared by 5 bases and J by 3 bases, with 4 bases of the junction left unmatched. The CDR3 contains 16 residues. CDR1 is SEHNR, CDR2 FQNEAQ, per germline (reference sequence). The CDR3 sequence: CASSLGTGVGANVLTF. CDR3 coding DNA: TGTGCCAGCAGCCTAGGGACAGGGGTTGGGGCCAACGTCCTGACTTTC. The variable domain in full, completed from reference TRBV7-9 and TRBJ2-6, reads DTGVSQNPRHKITKRGQNVTFRCDPISEHNRLYWYRQTLGQGPEFLTYFQNEAQLEKSRLLSDRFSAERPKGSFSTLEIQRTEQGDSAMYLCASSLGTGVGANVLTFGAGSRLTVL.

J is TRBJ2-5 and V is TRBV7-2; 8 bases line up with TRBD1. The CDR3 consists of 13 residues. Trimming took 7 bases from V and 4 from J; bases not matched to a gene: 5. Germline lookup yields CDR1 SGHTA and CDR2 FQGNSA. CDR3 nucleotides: TGTGCCAGCACCCTTGGACAGGGAGAGACCCAGTACTTC. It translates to CASTLGQGETQYF.

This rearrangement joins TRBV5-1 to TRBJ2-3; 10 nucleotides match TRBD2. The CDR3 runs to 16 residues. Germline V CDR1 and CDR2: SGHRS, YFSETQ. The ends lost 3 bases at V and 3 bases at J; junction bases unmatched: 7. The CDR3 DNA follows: TGCGCCAGCAGCTACTCTAGCGGGAGTGTGACAGATACGCAGTATTTT. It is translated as CASSYSSGSVTDTQYF.

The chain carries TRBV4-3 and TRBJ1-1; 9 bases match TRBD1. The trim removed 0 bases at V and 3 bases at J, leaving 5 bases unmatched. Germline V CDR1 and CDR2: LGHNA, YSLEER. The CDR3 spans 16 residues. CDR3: CASSQEQGTGYTEAFF. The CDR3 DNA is TGCGCCAGCAGCCAAGAACAGGGGACAGGGTACACTGAAGCTTTCTTT.

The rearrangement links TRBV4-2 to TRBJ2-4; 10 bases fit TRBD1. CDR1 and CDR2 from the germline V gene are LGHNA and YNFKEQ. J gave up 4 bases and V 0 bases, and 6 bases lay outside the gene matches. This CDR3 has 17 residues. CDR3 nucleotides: TGTGCCAGCAGCCAAGATCTGACAGGGGGCTGGAAAAACATTCAGTACTTC. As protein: CASSQDLTGGWKNIQYF.

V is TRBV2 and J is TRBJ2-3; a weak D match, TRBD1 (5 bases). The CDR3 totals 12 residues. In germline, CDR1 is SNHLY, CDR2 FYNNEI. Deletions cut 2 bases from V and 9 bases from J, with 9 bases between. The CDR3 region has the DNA TGTGCCAGCAGTGAAAGGACACCGACGCAGTATTTT. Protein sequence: CASSERTPTQYF.

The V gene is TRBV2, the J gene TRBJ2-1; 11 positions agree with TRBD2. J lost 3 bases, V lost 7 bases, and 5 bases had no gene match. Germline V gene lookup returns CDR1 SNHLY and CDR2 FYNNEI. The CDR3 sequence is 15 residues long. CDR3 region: CASMLGLAGYNEQFF. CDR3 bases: TGTGCCAGCATGCTCGGACTAGCGGGCTACAATGAGCAGTTCTTC.

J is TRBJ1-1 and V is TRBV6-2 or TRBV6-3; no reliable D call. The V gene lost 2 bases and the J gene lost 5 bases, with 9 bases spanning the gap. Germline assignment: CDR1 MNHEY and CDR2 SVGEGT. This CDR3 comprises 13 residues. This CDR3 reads CASSYEGRTEAFF. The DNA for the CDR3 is TGTGCCAGCAGTTACGAGGGCCGGACTGAAGCTTTCTTT.

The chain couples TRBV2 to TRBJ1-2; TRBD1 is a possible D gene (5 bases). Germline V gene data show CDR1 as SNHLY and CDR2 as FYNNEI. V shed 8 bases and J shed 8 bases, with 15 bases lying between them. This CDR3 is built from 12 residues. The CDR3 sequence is CASRQSMAGYTF. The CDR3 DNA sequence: TGTGCCAGCCGACAGAGTATGGCGGGCTACACCTTC.

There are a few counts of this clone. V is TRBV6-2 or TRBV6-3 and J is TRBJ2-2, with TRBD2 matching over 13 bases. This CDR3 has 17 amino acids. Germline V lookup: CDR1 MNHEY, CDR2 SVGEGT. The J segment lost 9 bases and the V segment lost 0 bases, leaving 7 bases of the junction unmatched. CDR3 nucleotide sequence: TGTGCCAGCAGTTACTCGACGACTAGCGGGGGGAAATGGGAGCTGTTTTTT. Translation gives CASSYSTTSGGKWELFF.